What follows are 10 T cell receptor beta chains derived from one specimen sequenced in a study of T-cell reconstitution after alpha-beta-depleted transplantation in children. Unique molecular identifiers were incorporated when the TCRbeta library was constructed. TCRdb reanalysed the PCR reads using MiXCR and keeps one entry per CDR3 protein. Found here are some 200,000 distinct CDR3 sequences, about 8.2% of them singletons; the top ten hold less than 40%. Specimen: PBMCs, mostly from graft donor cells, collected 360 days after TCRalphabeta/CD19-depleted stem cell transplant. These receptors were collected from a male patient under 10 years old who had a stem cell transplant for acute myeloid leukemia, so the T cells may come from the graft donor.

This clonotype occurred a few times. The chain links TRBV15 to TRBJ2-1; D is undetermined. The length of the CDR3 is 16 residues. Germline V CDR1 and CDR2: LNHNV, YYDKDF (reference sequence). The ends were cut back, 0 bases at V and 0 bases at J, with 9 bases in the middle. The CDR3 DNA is TGTGCCACCAGCAGAGATTTGAGGATCTCCTACAATGAGCAGTTCTTC. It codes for CATSRDLRISYNEQFF.

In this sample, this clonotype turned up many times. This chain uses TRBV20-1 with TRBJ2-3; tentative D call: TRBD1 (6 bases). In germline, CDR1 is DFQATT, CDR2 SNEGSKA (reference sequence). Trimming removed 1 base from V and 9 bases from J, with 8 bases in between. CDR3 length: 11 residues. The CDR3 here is CSARVGQTQYF. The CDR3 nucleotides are TGCAGTGCTAGAGTAGGACAGACGCAGTATTTT.

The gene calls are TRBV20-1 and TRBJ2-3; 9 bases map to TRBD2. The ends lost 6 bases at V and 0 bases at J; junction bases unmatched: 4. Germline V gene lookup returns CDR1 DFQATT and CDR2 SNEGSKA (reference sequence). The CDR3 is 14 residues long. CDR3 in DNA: TGCAGTGCCCTCGGACTAGCGAGCACAGATACGCAGTATTTT. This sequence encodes CSALGLASTDTQYF.

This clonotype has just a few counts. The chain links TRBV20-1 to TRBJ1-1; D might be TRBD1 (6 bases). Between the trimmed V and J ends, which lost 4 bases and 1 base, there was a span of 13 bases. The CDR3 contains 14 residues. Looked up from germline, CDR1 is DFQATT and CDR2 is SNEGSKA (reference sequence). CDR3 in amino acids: CSAIRDTKNTEAFF. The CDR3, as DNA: TGCAGTGCTATTCGGGACACAAAGAACACTGAAGCTTTCTTT.

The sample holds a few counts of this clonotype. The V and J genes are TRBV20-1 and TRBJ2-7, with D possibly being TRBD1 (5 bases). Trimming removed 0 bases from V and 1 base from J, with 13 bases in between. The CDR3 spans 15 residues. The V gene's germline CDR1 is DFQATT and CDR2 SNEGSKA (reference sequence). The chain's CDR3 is CSARDRAKGSYEQYF. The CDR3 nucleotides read TGCAGTGCTAGAGATCGGGCAAAGGGGTCCTACGAGCAGTACTTC.

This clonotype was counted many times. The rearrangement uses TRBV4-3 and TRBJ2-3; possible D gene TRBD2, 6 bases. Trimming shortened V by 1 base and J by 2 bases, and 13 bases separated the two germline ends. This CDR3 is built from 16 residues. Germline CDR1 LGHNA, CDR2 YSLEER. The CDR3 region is CASSQADSGFTDTQYF. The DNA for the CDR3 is TGCGCCAGCAGCCAAGCTGATAGCGGCTTCACAGATACGCAGTATTTT.

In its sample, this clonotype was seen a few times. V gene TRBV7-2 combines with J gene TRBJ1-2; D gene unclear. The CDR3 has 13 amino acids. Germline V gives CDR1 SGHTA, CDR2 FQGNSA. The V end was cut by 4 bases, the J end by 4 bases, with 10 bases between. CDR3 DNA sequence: TGTGCCAGCAGCTCAGACAAGGCCTATGGCTACACCTTC. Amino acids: CASSSDKAYGYTF.

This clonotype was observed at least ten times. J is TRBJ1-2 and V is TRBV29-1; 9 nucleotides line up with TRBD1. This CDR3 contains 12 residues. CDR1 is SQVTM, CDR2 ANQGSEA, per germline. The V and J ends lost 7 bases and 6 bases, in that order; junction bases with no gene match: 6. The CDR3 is CSAKGTGNGYTF. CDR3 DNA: TGCAGCGCCAAAGGGACAGGGAATGGCTACACCTTC.

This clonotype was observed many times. CDR3 amino acids: CASRGLAEHYNEQFF. In nucleotides, the CDR3 is TGTGCCAGCAGGGGACTAGCGGAGCATTACAATGAGCAGTTCTTC. V is TRBV2 and J is TRBJ2-1; 11 nucleotides agree with TRBD2. V was pared by 6 bases and J by 4 bases, with 5 bases of the junction left unmatched. The CDR3 totals 15 residues. Germline values: CDR1 SNHLY, CDR2 FYNNEI.

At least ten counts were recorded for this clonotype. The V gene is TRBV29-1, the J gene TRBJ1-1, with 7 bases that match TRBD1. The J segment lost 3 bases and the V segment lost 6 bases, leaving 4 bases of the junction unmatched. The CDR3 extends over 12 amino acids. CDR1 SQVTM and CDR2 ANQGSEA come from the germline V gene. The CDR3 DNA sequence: TGCAGCGTGGGGGACAGTCACACTGAAGCTTTCTTT. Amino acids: CSVGDSHTEAFF. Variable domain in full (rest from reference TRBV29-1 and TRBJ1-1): SAVISQKPSRDICQRGTSLTIQCQVDSQVTMMFWYRQQPGQSLTLIATANQGSEATYESGFVIDKFPISRPNLTFSTLTVSNMSPEDSSIYLCSVGDSHTEAFFGQGTRLTVV.